The clone carrying this TCR beta chain was picked up a small number of times. Newly diagnosed hyperthyroidism patients aged 18 to 65 years had disease lasting under 2 months. Exclusion of patients followed from uncontrolled infection, other autoimmune disease, pregnancy or lactation. This sample is part of a study of T cells in Graves' hyperthyroidism and ophthalmopathy. The investigators amplified TCR beta CDR3 regions from RNA transcripts. The HTBI primer set served for first-round RT-PCR of the TCR CDR3. TCRdb itself ran the multiplex PCR reads through MiXCR, one entry per CDR3 protein. The sample lists hundreds of thousands of distinct CDR3 sequences, roughly 15% occurring once. Material: blood. The origin of this receptor is a woman aged 18-29 years with Graves' hyperthyroidism.

The CDR3 nucleotides read TGTGCCAGCACCTTTCTGGGGGAGTATAGCTACGAGCAGTACTTC. Amino acid sequence: CASTFLGEYSYEQYF. V gene TRBV5-6 combines with J gene TRBJ2-7; D could derive from TRBD1 or TRBD2 (5 bases each). CDR3 size: 15 residues. Trimming pared 6 bases from V and 3 bases from J, leaving 19 bases between. The V gene's germline CDR1 is SGHDT and CDR2 YYEEEE.